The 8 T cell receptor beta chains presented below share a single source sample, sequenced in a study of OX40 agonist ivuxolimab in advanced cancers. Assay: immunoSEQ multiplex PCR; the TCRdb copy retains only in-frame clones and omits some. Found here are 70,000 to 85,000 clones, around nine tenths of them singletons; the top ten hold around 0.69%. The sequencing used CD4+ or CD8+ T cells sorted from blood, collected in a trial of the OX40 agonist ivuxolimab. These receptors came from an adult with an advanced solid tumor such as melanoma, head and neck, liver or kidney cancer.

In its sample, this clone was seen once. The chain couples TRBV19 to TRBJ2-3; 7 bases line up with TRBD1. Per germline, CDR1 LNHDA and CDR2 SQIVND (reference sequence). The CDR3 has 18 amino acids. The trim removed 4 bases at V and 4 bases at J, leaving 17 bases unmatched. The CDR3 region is CASSKQGFQTSRPDTQYF. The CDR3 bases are TGTGCCAGTAGTAAACAGGGGTTCCAAACTTCACGCCCAGATACGCAGTATTTT.

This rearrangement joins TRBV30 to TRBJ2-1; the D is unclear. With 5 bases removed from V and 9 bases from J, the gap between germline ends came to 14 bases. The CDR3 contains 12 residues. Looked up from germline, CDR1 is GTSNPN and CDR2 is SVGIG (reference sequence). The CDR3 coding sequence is TGTGCCTGGGGTGGGGTGCGGCGTGAGCAGTTCTTC. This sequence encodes CAWGGVRREQFF.

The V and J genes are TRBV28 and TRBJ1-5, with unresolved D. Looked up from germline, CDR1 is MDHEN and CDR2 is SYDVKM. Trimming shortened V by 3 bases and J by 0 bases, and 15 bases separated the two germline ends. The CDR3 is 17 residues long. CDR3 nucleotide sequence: TGTGCCAGCAGTTTTGGAGATAGACCCAGTAGCAATCAGCCCCAGCATTTT. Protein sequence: CASSFGDRPSSNQPQHF. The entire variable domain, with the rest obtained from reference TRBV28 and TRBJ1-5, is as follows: DVKVTQSSRYLVKRTGEKVFLECVQDMDHENMFWYRQDPGLGLRLIYFSYDVKMKEKGDIPEGYSVSREKKERFSLILESASTNQTSMYLCASSFGDRPSSNQPQHFGDGTRLSIL.

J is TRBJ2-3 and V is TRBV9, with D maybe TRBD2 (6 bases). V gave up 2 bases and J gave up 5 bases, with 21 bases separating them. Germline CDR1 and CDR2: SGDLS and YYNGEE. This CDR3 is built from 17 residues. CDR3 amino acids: CASSVRTGASVGDTQYF. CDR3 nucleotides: TGTGCCAGCAGCGTTCGTACGGGAGCGTCCGTGGGAGATACGCAGTATTTT.

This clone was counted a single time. As DNA, the CDR3 is TGTGCCAGCAGCTCTAAGACAGGGTTTGGCACCGGGGAGCTGTTTTTT. The encoded protein is CASSSKTGFGTGELFF. This chain uses TRBV7-2 with TRBJ2-2; TRBD1 matches 7 bases. The CDR3 covers 16 residues. Germline V CDR1 and CDR2: SGHTA, FQGNSA. The V gene end was trimmed by 4 bases and the J gene end by 4 bases; junction bases not matched to a gene: 9.

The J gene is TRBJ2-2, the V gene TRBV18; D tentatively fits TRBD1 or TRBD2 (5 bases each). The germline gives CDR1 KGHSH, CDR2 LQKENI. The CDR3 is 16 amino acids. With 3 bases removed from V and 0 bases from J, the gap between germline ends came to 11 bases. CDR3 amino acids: CASSPSGPTNTGELFF. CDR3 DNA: TGTGCCAGCTCACCGTCGGGGCCTACGAACACCGGGGAGCTGTTTTTT.

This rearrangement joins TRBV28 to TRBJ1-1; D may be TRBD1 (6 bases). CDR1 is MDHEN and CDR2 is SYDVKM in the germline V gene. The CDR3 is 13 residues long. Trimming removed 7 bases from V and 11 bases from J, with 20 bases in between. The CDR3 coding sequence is TGTGCCAGCACTTTGAGGTTGGCAGGGGACGCTTTCTTT. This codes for CASTLRLAGDAFF.

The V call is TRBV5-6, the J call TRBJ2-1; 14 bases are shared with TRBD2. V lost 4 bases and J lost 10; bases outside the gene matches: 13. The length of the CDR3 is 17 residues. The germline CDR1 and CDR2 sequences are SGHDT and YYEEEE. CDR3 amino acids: CASSGKGLAGVEREQFF. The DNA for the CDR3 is TGTGCCAGCAGCGGGAAGGGACTAGCGGGAGTTGAAAGGGAGCAGTTCTTC.